This TCR beta chain was observed in a study of molecular identifiers for immune sequencing clone quantification. V was shortened by 8 bases and J by 4 bases, with 17 bases between the two germline ends. CDR1 is MNHNY and CDR2 is SVGAGI in the germline V gene (reference sequence). The CDR3 runs 14 residues. Each CDR3 protein is one row after TCRdb ran MiXCR on the PCR reads. The repertoire consists of roughly 320,000 distinct CDR3 sequences, with roughly a quarter occurring once and the leading ten covering about 0.71%. Remarks on this clonotype: A much bigger clone sits one base away, suggesting this may be a read error.

Sequencing was performed on naive CD8+ T cells from blood, with Jurkat cell RNA spiked in. Subset described: FACS-sorted CD8+CD4-CCR7+CD45RA+ naive T cells. V and J are TRBV6-6 and TRBJ1-2; TRBD1 is a possible D gene (5 bases). This sequence was found in a human donor in good health. Some libraries in this study had Jurkat cell RNA spiked in. Here the CDR3 reads CASAGRGGTYGYTF. The CDR3 nucleotides are TGTGCCAGCGCCGGTCGGGGCGGAACCTATGGCTACACCTTC.